This T cell receptor beta chain was identified during a study of shared clonotypes between healthy human individuals. Whole-study context: Serving as donors were a couple of women and three men, whose ages spanned 18 to 49.

Worth noting for this clone: The sample carries other DNA sequences with the same CDR3.

Healthy and HIV-negative, the adult donors had no recent acute infections or vaccinations. CD4+ cells yielded CD45RA+ naive and CD45RA-negative memory subsets. Trimming stripped 6 bases from V and 5 bases from J, with 13 bases between. Germline CDR1 and CDR2: MDHEN and SYDVKM. This CDR3 has 13 amino acids. In the authors' workflow: ImmunoSEQ junction-only sequences lacked quality scores, so their filtering differed. Profiling relied on immunoSEQ multiplex PCR, and the TCRdb table lists in-frame clones only, not all of them. V and J calls and clone size come straight from that table; D and trimming were deduced from the DNA. The table shows around 2.5 million clones, with over 85% occurring only once.

This TCR came from a man aged 18-30 years in good health. Some clones in this sample may be carry-over from other donors' samples. The sequenced material came from naive CD4+ T cells from PBMCs. Subset specified: CD45RA+ positively selected. V and J are TRBV28 and TRBJ1-2; D might be TRBD1 (5 bases). The DNA of the CDR3 is TGTGCCAGCAGCCTCGGACAAATATATGGCTACACCTTC. This encodes CASSLGQIYGYTF.